The rows below give T cell receptor beta chains drawn from one sample of a study of T cells in Graves' hyperthyroidism and ophthalmopathy. TCRdb called the multiplex PCR reads again in MiXCR, with one record for every CDR3 protein. The sample yields roughly 560,000 distinct CDR3 sequences, 14% to 15% seen once. Sequencing input: blood. The source of these receptors is a woman aged 40 to 55 with Graves' ophthalmopathy. The CDR3 runs from the conserved cysteine through the conserved F or W. Fields, in order: V gene, D gene, J gene, clone size, CDR3 DNA, CDR3 protein. A D gene is named only where the DNA matches it firmly. Rows may omit the clone size; those that give it use once, few, many or a size class.

TRBV27,-,TRBJ1-5,-,TGTGCCAGCAGTCCACCGCAGGGTCGACAGCCCCAGCATTTT,CASSPPQGRQPQHF
TRBV19,-,TRBJ2-2,many,TGTGCCAGTATCCCAATACGGGACTTCCAGACCGGGGAGCTGTTTTTT,CASIPIRDFQTGELFF
TRBV19,-,TRBJ2-3,-,TGTGCCAGTAGTATAGATTTTACGGATACGCAGTATTTT,CASSIDFTDTQYF
TRBV24-1,-,TRBJ1-3,many,TGTGCCACCTCGTCCGGGGGAAACACCATATATTTT,CATSSGGNTIYF
TRBV20-1,TRBD1,TRBJ2-7,many,TGCAGTGCTAGACCGAGACAGGGCTCACGGGAGCAGTACTTC,CSARPRQGSREQYF
TRBV9,TRBD1,TRBJ2-2,few,TGTGCCAGCAGCGCCACCGGGACAGGGGGTTCCGGGGAGCTGTTTTTT,CASSATGTGGSGELFF
TRBV4-3,-,TRBJ1-2,few,TGCGCCAGCAGCCAAGTCTGGTCAGGGAGCGCTAACTATGGCTACACCTTC,CASSQVWSGSANYGYTF
TRBV29-1,-,TRBJ1-2,many,TGCAGCGTTGATTCAAGGGAGAACTATGGCTACACCTTC,CSVDSRENYGYTF
TRBV12-3/TRBV12-4,-,TRBJ1-5,many,TGTGCCAGCAGCCAACAGGGACACGCGGATAGCAATCAGCCCCAGCATTTT,CASSQQGHADSNQPQHF
TRBV10-3,TRBD2,TRBJ2-4,few,TGTGCCATCAAAACGCCTAGCGGGACTAGCGGGAGAGAAGCCAAAAACATTCAGTACTTC,CAIKTPSGTSGREAKNIQYF
TRBV6-5,-,TRBJ1-5,-,TGTGCCAGCAGTTACTCCCGGTGGGGCAATCAGCCCCAGCATTTT,CASSYSRWGNQPQHF
TRBV5-6,TRBD1,TRBJ1-1,many,TGTGCCAGCAGCCTACTACAGGGGGGAGGCACTGAAGCTTTCTTT,CASSLLQGGGTEAFF
TRBV20-1,TRBD2,TRBJ2-7,many,TGCAGTGCTAGAGGGGCCGGGACTAGCGACTCCTACGAGCAGTACTTC,CSARGAGTSDSYEQYF
TRBV28,TRBD2,TRBJ2-6,many,TGTGCCAGCAGTCTCGAGGGGACTAGCGGGAGCGGGGCCAACGTCCTGACTTTC,CASSLEGTSGSGANVLTF
TRBV9,-,TRBJ2-7,many,TGTGCCAGCAGCGTAGACCAGGGTTCAGGTCTGCACGAGCAGTACTTC,CASSVDQGSGLHEQYF
TRBV12-5,-,TRBJ2-7,many,TGTGCTAGTGGTTTGGTAACAATTGGAGGGATATCCGGAGAGCAGTACTTC,CASGLVTIGGISGEQYF
TRBV28,TRBD1,TRBJ1-1,-,TGTGCCAGCAGTCCCCGGACAGGGGAGAGAAAAGCTTTCTTT,CASSPRTGERKAFF
TRBV6-6,TRBD1,TRBJ2-7,many,TGTGCCACCTACAGGGGAATTAACGAGCAGTACTTC,CATYRGINEQYF
TRBV19,-,TRBJ2-5,many,TGTGCCAGTAGAGACACATATAAAGAGACCCAGTACTTC,CASRDTYKETQYF
TRBV28,-,TRBJ1-2,few,TGTGTCACCATAGGAGGAGACTATGGCTACACCTTC,CVTIGGDYGYTF
TRBV24-1,-,TRBJ2-2,many,TGTGCCACCAGTGATACGGGTCCCATAACCGGGGAGCTGTTTTTT,CATSDTGPITGELFF
TRBV25-1,-,TRBJ1-1,many,TGTGCCAGCCAAGAGGGTGGGCCGAACACTGAAGCTTTCTTT,CASQEGGPNTEAFF
TRBV4-1,-,TRBJ1-2,many,TGCGCCAGCAGCCAAGATAGGAGAATCGGCTACACCTTC,CASSQDRRIGYTF
TRBV4-2,-,TRBJ2-7,many,TGTGCCAGCAGCCCGGGCGGAAGCGGGTATAGCTCCTACGAGCAGTACTTC,CASSPGGSGYSSYEQYF
TRBV28,-,TRBJ1-3,many,TGTGCCAGCAGTCATGATCCAGTCTCTGGAAACACCATATATTTT,CASSHDPVSGNTIYF
TRBV6-5,-,TRBJ2-7,-,TGTGCCAGCAGTACTCCCCGAGGGGCCTCCTACGAGCAGTACTTC,CASSTPRGASYEQYF
TRBV19,-,TRBJ1-2,many,TGTGCCAGTAGCAGAAGGGACGGGGTATATGGCTACACCTTC,CASSRRDGVYGYTF
TRBV2,-,TRBJ2-2,few,TGTGCCAGCAGGGAGGATCCAGCCGGGGAGCTGTTTTTT,CASREDPAGELFF
TRBV7-9,TRBD1,TRBJ2-4,many,TGTGCCAGCAGCTTAGCGGGACAGGGTGTAGACATTCAGTACTTC,CASSLAGQGVDIQYF